Each of the 2 T cell receptor beta chains below was sequenced from the same sample in a study of blood T cells in healthy people across ages. The second PCR ran roughly 6 to 11 cycles with a sample-barcoded 5' primer and J-beta primers. From the 5' RACE reads, TCRdb called clonotypes with MiXCR, one entry per CDR3 protein. Of hundreds of thousands of distinct CDR3 sequences listed, more than 25% were seen once; the top ten hold roughly 17%. The specimen sequenced was blood. Source of these receptors: an elderly woman in good health.

This clonotype appeared a few times. The V call is TRBV27, the J call TRBJ2-4; tentatively, D is TRBD2 (6 bases). CDR1 MNHEY and CDR2 SMNVEV come from the germline V gene (reference sequence). The CDR3 length is 17 residues. V dropped 5 bases and J dropped 3 bases, with 20 bases sitting between them. The CDR3 here is CASSPHAGWGDKNIQYF. The CDR3 nucleotides read TGTGCCAGCAGTCCCCACGCGGGGTGGGGGGACAAAAACATTCAGTACTTC.

The sample holds one count of this clonotype. This may be a read error: a much more frequent sequence differs by one nucleotide. The chain has TRBV7-9 and TRBJ1-2; 8 positions match TRBD1. The CDR3 loop spans 16 amino acids. Germline assignment: CDR1 SEHNR and CDR2 FQNEAQ (reference sequence). The CDR3 protein is CACSLGQGGGSYGYTF. In nucleotides, the CDR3 is TGTGCCTGCAGCTTAGGACAGGGTGGTGGTAGCTATGGCTACACCTTC.